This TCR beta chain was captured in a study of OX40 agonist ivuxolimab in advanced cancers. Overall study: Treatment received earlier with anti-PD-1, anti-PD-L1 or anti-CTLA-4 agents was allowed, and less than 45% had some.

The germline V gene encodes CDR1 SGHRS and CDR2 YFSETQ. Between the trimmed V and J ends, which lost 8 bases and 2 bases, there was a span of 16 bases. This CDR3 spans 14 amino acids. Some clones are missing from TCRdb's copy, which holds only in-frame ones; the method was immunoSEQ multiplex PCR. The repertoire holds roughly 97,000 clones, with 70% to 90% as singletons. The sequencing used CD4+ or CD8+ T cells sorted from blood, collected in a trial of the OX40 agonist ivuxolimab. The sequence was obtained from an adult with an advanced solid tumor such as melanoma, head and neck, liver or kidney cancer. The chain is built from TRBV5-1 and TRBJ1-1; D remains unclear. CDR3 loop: CASKIHGDNTEAFF. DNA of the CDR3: TGCGCCAGTAAAATACACGGGGATAACACTGAAGCTTTCTTT.